This TCR beta chain was found in a study of CDR3 diversity in severe acne (dated by TCRdb to about 2019). CDR1 is given as MRHNA and CDR2 as SNTAGT, both from the germline V gene. The CDR3 starts with the cysteine, ends with the phenylalanine, and has 17 residues. Only the CDR3 part of the read is kept: 51 bases, read in frame from the first base. A distance of 21 bases separates the germline ends of V and J, which lose 6 bases and 3 bases respectively. As regards this clonotype: The antigen it binds to is not known. Qualities for individual bases were not recorded, and no much larger clone is one base off.

Library preparation was by PCR. The data were produced on an Illumina HiSeq 2000. The public reads were reanalyzed by TCRdb: fastp trimming at Q25, MiXCR alignment, in-frame beta chains only. Rows with one shared CDR3 protein collapse into an entry with the most common genes and DNA. This sample lists over 100,000 distinct CDR3 sequences; roughly 51% were detected once. The ten top clones hold roughly 12% of the sample. The receptor comes from a male donor with acne. Material for sequencing was blood. The chain is made from TRBV6-4 and TRBJ2-1, with the identity of the D gene unclear. CDR3 reads: CASSQKDVSRYYNEQFF. The nucleotides read TGTGCCAGCAGCCAGAAAGATGTGAGCCGTTACTACAATGAGCAGTTCTTC.